This T cell receptor beta chain was obtained from a study of read filtering for tumor transcriptome and immune sequencing. Study-wide findings and caveats: About 82% of IR-seq clonotypes had a single read, yet these held about 3.5% of reads.

Details on this clonotype: Its cognate antigen is unknown. With a much larger clone just one base away, this may be a read error.

This library used approximately 0.4 ug RNA and molecular barcoded adaptors spanning alpha/delta and beta/gamma chains. TCRdb used MiXCR to reprocess the reads, holding one entry per CDR3 protein. The table records around 20,000 distinct CDR3 sequences, around 20% of them present only once. The CDR3 loop spans 15 amino acids. Trimming removed 3 bases at V and 9 bases at J, with 18 bases between. CDR1 and CDR2 from the germline V gene are SNHLY and FYNNEI. The V and J genes are TRBV2 and TRBJ2-1; D perhaps matches TRBD2 (6 bases). The sequencing sample was made of a population of CD138-negative cells sorted from bone marrow. This TCR derives from a donor aged 40 or over with multiple myeloma. This CDR3 reads CASSDYGGINREQFF. The CDR3 coding sequence is TGTGCCAGCAGTGATTACGGGGGAATTAATCGTGAGCAGTTCTTC. Looking up the rest from reference TRBV2 and TRBJ2-1 gives the full variable domain: EPEVTQTPSHQVTQMGQEVILRCVPISNHLYFYWYRQILGQKVEFLVSFYNNEISEKSEIFDDQFSVERPDGSNFTLKIRSTKLEDSAMYFCASSDYGGINREQFFGPGTRLTVL.